This TCR beta chain stems from a study of blood T cells in healthy people across ages. Study-level findings and limits: As naive T cell percentage varied, TCR beta diversity correlated strongly with it.

Germline CDR1 SEHNR, CDR2 FQNEAQ (reference sequence). CDR3 length: 15 residues. A second PCR of 7 to 11 cycles used a sample-barcoded 5' primer and a J-beta primer mix. Each cDNA molecule was tagged by a template-switch adaptor that had 12 random nucleotides. TCRdb re-analysed the 5' RACE reads in MiXCR, keeping a single row per CDR3 protein. The sample holds 550,000 to 800,000 distinct CDR3 sequences; roughly 21% are singletons and the top ten take roughly 3.4%. On this clonotype itself: The antigen remains unidentified. A read error may produce the germline difference seen at one junction end.

Sequencing input: blood. The chain recombines TRBV7-9 with TRBJ1-4; 10 bases are shared with TRBD1. This receptor was obtained from a man between 70 and 80 years old in good health. The CDR3 loop is CTSSPGQGGNEKLFF. CDR3 nucleotides: TGTACCAGCAGCCCTGGACAGGGGGGCAATGAAAAACTGTTTTTT.